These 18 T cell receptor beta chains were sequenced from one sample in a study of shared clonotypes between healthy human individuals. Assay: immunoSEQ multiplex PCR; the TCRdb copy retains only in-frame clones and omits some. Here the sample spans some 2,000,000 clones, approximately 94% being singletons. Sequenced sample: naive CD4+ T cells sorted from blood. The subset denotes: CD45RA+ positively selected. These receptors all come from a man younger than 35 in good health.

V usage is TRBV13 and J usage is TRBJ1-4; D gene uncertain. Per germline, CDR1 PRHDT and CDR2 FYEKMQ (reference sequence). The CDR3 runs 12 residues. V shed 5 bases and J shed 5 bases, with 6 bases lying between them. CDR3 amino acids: CASSTRNEKLFF. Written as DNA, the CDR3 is TGTGCCAGCAGCACCCGAAATGAAAAACTGTTTTTT.

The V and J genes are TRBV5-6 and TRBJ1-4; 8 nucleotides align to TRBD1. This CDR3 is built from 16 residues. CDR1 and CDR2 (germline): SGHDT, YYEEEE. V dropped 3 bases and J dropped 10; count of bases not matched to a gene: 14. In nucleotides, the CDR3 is TGTGCCAGCAGCTCGGACGGACCAGGGGGCTCCGGAAAACTGTTTTTT. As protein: CASSSDGPGGSGKLFF.

The CDR3 DNA is TGTGCCAGCAGTTACGGACAGGGCCACGAGCAGTACTTC. It specifies CASSYGQGHEQYF. The chain is built from TRBV6-5 and TRBJ2-7; 8 nucleotides align to TRBD1. CDR1 and CDR2 (germline): MNHEY, SVGAGI. The CDR3 is 13 amino acids. The junction had 2 bases not matched to a gene; V was cut back by 2 bases and J by 5 bases.

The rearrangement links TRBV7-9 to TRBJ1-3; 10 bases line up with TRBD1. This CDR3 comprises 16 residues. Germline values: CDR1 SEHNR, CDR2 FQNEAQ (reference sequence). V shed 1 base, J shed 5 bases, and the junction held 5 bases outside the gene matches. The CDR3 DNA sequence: TGTGCCAGCAGCTTAGTTGGGACAGGGGAAAGAAACACCATATATTTT. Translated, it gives CASSLVGTGERNTIYF. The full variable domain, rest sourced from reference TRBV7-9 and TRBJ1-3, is DTGVSQNPRHKITKRGQNVTFRCDPISEHNRLYWYRQTLGQGPEFLTYFQNEAQLEKSRLLSDRFSAERPKGSFSTLEIQRTEQGDSAMYLCASSLVGTGERNTIYFGEGSWLTVV.

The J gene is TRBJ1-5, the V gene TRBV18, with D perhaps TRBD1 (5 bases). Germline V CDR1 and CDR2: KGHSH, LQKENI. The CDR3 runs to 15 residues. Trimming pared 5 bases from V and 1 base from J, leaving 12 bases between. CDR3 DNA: TGTGCCAGCTCAGAAGTCGGGGGGAGCAATCAGCCCCAGCATTTT. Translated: CASSEVGGSNQPQHF.

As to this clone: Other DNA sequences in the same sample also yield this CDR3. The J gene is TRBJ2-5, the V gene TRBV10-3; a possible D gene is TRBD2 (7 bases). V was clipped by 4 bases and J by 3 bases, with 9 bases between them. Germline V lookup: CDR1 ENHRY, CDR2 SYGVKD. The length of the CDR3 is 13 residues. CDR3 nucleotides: TGTGCCATCAGTGGGGGGGGCAAAGAGACCCAGTACTTC. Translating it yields CAISGGGKETQYF.

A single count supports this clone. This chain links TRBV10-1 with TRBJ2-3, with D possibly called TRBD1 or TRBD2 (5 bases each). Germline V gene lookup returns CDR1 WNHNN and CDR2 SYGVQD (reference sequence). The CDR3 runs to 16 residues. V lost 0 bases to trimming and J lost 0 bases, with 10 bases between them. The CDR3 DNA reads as TGCGCCAGCAGTGAGTCGAGGGGACGGAGCACAGATACGCAGTATTTT. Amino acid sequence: CASSESRGRSTDTQYF.

Here the CDR3 DNA reads TGTGCCAGCACCACGTACCCTATGGGAACAGATACGCAGTATTTT. Translated: CASTTYPMGTDTQYF. The chain uses TRBV6-5 and TRBJ2-3; D is unresolved. The length of the CDR3 is 15 residues. Per the germline V gene, CDR1 is MNHEY and CDR2 is SVGAGI. Deletions cut 7 bases from V and 3 bases from J, with 17 bases between.

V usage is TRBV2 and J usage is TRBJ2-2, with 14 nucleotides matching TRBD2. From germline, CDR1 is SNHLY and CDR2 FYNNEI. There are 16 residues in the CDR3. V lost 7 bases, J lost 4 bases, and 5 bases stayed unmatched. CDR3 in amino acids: CASTPTSGRATGELFF. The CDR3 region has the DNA TGTGCCAGCACTCCGACTAGCGGGAGGGCCACCGGGGAGCTGTTTTTT.

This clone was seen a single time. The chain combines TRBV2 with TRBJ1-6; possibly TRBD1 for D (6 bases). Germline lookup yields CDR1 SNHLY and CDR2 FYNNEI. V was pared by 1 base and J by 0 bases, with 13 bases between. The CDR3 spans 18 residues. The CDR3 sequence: CASSEEGTGSSYNSPLHF. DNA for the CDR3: TGTGCCAGCAGTGAAGAGGGTACAGGGAGCTCCTATAATTCACCCCTCCACTTT.

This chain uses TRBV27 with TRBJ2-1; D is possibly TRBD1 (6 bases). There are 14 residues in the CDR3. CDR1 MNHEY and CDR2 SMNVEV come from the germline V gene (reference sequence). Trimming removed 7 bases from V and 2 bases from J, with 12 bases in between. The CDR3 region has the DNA TGTGCCAGCATGAGGGCAGGGGCCTACAATGAGCAGTTCTTC. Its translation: CASMRAGAYNEQFF.

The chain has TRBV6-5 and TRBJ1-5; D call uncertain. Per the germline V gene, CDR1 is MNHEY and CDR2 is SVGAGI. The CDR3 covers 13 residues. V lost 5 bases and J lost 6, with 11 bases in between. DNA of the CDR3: TGTGCCAGCAGTGCCGCGGTCGGTCAGCCCCAGCATTTT. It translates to CASSAAVGQPQHF.

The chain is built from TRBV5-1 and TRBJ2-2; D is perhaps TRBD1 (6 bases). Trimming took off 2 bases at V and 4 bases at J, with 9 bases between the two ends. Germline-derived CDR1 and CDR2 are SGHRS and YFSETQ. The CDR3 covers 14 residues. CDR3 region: CASSFLGGTGELFF. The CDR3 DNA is TGCGCCAGCAGCTTCTTAGGGGGCACCGGGGAGCTGTTTTTT. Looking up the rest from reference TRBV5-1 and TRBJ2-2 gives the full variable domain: KAGVTQTPRYLIKTRGQQVTLSCSPISGHRSVSWYQQTPGQGLQFLFEYFSETQRNKGNFPGRFSGRQFSNSRSEMNVSTLELGDSALYLCASSFLGGTGELFFGEGSRLTVL.

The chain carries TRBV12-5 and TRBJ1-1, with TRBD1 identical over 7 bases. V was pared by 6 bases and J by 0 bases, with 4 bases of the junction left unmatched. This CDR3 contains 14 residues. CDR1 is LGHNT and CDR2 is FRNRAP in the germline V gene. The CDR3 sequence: CASGTQGMNTEAFF. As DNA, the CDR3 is TGTGCTAGTGGGACACAGGGGATGAACACTGAAGCTTTCTTT.

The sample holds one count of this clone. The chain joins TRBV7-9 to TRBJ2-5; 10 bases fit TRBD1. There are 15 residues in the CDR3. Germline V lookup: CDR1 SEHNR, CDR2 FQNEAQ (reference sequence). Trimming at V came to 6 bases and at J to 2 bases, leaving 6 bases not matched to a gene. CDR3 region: CASRRQGAGQETQYF. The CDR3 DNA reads TGTGCCAGCAGACGACAGGGGGCCGGGCAAGAGACCCAGTACTTC.

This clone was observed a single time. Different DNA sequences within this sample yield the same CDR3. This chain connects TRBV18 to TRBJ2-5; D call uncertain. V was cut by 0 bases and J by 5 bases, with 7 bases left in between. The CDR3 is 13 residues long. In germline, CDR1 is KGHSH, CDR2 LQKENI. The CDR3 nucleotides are TGTGCCAGCTCACCACCTGTTAGGGAGACCCAGTACTTC. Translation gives CASSPPVRETQYF.

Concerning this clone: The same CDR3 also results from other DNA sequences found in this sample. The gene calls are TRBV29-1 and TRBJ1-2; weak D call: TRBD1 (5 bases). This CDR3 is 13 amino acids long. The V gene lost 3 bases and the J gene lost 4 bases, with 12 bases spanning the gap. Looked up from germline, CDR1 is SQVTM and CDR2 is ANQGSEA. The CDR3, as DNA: TGCAGCGTTGACTCTGGGGGGGGCTATGGCTACACCTTC. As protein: CSVDSGGGYGYTF.

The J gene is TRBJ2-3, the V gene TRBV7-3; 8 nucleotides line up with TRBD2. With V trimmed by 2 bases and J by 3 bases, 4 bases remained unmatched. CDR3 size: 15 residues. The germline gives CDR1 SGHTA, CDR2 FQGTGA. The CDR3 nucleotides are TGTGCCAGCAGCTTATCAGGACTAGCAACAGATACGCAGTATTTT. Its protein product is CASSLSGLATDTQYF.